This TCR beta chain was documented in a study of cytomegalovirus exposure and HLA in healthy donors. J was trimmed by 3 bases and V by 6 bases; bases with no gene match: 7. The CDR3 covers 15 residues. Germline CDR1 and CDR2: WNHNN and SYGVQD (reference sequence). The PCR made use of 60 Vbeta and 13 Jbeta primers. Some clones are missing from TCRdb's copy, which holds only in-frame ones; the method was immunoSEQ multiplex PCR. The sample records approximately 91,000 clones, roughly nine tenths being singletons. This receptor was taken from a man aged 25 to 40 in good health and CMV-seropositive. The chain carries TRBV10-1 and TRBJ2-1; 8 positions agree with TRBD1. The sequenced sample was PBMCs. The CDR3 nucleotides read TGCGCCAGCAGCCGCGGGACAGGTTACTACAATGAGCAGTTCTTC. Protein sequence: CASSRGTGYYNEQFF.